This T cell receptor (beta chain) was recorded in a study of blood T cell repertoires in COVID-19. As for the study in general: T cells, B-cell-depleted T cells, or PBMCs provided the cDNA or gDNA that served as material.

The CDR3 has 14 amino acids. V gave up 0 bases and J gave up 11 bases, with 16 bases separating them. Per the germline V gene, CDR1 is ENHRY and CDR2 is SYGVKD. Authors' methods: Amplified reference gene primers provided the basis for estimating nucleated cell counts. Sequencing was performed with immunoSEQ multiplex PCR; in TCRdb, only in-frame clones are kept and a portion is missing. That table supplies the V and J calls and clone size; D and trimming were determined from the DNA. The table lists under 300,000 clones, 88% of them singletons. The study recruited people aged roughly 18 to 95 years across about two dozen US areas.

This receptor was taken from a woman in her 30s who had recovered from COVID-19. The rearrangement links TRBV10-3 to TRBJ1-1; a possible D gene is TRBD1 (6 bases). The sequencing input was PBMCs or T cells enriched from blood (not recorded which). CDR3 amino acids: CAISESSGGDGAFF. The DNA for the CDR3 is TGTGCCATCAGTGAGTCATCGGGGGGCGATGGCGCTTTCTTT.